A selection of T cell receptor beta chains follows, all from one sample in a study of T cell responses to AZD1222 COVID-19 vaccine. Sequencing was performed with immunoSEQ multiplex PCR; in TCRdb, only in-frame clones are kept and a portion is missing. This sample has 180,000 or so clones, with over 85% found just once. The sequenced sample was peripheral blood, obtained 28 days after the second dose of the MenACWY control vaccine. The receptors derive from an adult who received the MenACWY meningococcal vaccine as a control. CDR3s leave out the opening cysteine and the closing phenylalanine or tryptophan. A D gene is named only where the DNA matches it firmly.

V gene	D gene	J gene	CDR3 protein
TRBV7-2	.	TRBJ1-2	ASSPDTLNYGYT
TRBV7-3	TRBD2	TRBJ2-1	ASSLRPGLVVDEQF
TRBV9	.	TRBJ1-6	ASSQGAQKLYNSPLH
TRBV3-1/TRBV3-2	TRBD2	TRBJ2-1	ASSQDAGGWYEQF
TRBV13	.	TRBJ2-7	ASSSGQYSYEQY
TRBV2	.	TRBJ1-2	ASSRLTGGAGYT
TRBV29-1	.	TRBJ2-1	SVEADPHEQF
TRBV30	.	TRBJ1-5	AWSMQGNQPQH
TRBV7-2	TRBD1	TRBJ1-4	ASSPDRGEKLF
TRBV6-4	.	TRBJ1-4	ASSDSYSANEKLF
TRBV2	.	TRBJ1-5	ASWNRDNNQPQH
TRBV4-3	TRBD1	TRBJ1-6	ASSRGDSYNSPLH
TRBV5-1	.	TRBJ2-6	ASSLGGTGANVLT
TRBV7-8	.	TRBJ1-2	ASSLVSNYGYT
TRBV28	TRBD1	TRBJ1-1	ASSIQGASTEAF
TRBV4-1	.	TRBJ1-5	ASSQDIERYSNQPQH
TRBV18	.	TRBJ1-6	ASSPPQGRGPGSPLH
TRBV28	.	TRBJ2-2	ASSYPSGVGTGELF
TRBV5-5	.	TRBJ2-7	ASSTGHRSSYEQY
TRBV2	.	TRBJ1-4	ASSLQGTNEKLF
TRBV19	.	TRBJ2-2	ASTDANTGELF
TRBV5-6	.	TRBJ2-1	ASSLSGAMGYNEQF
TRBV19	TRBD1	TRBJ1-2	ASSKDRSNYGYT
TRBV3-1/TRBV3-2	TRBD2	TRBJ2-3	ASSSGAGGTDTQY
TRBV3-1/TRBV3-2	.	TRBJ1-6	ASSQVSGYSYNSPLH
TRBV2	.	TRBJ1-5	ASQNEGGVKQPQH
TRBV5-1	.	TRBJ1-6	ASSLESGFSSPLH
TRBV2	TRBD1	TRBJ1-6	ASSAFGTGASPLH
TRBV7-9	.	TRBJ1-4	ASSFGQGDEKLF
TRBV6-5	TRBD1	TRBJ1-2	ASSFDRGYGYT
TRBV6-5	.	TRBJ1-1	ASKPSVSTEAF
TRBV6-2/TRBV6-3	.	TRBJ2-3	ASSDSRGTDTQY
TRBV3-1/TRBV3-2	.	TRBJ2-7	ASSRGGYEQY
TRBV5-6	.	TRBJ1-6	ASSSPTGRVSPLH
TRBV2	.	TRBJ1-4	ASSDGVEEKLF
TRBV5-8	TRBD2	TRBJ2-5	ASSPGTSGRNVQETQY
TRBV6-6	TRBD2	TRBJ2-5	ASSPGLAGKWRETQY
TRBV20-1	TRBD1	TRBJ1-3	SATDRAGGNTIY
TRBV6-5	TRBD1	TRBJ1-2	ASSRSGQGYGYT
TRBV13	TRBD2	TRBJ2-1	ASRPLAGFPEQF
TRBV19	.	TRBJ1-5	ASSIVTGQNQPQH
TRBV25-1	TRBD1	TRBJ1-2	ASSDWTGGYYGYT
TRBV5-4	.	TRBJ1-1	ASSAIQGLDTEAF
TRBV28	TRBD1	TRBJ1-2	ASSNRGHPDGYT
TRBV7-9	.	TRBJ2-2	ASSTGLNTGELF
TRBV30	.	TRBJ1-2	AGGRSGLSSNGYT
TRBV2	TRBD1	TRBJ1-6	ASLKEGTGGSPLH
TRBV2	.	TRBJ1-5	ASSVQGGNQPQH
TRBV6-5	TRBD1	TRBJ1-3	ASRKDRGSGNTIY
TRBV4-3	TRBD1	TRBJ2-7	ASSQRFSIGTGDYEQY
TRBV24-1	.	TRBJ1-2	ATSEGANYGYT
TRBV11-3	.	TRBJ1-6	ASSSPQGKALSSYNSPLH
TRBV6-5	TRBD1	TRBJ1-6	ASRSVGQGAIPLH
TRBV4-3	.	TRBJ1-5	ASSRAWTAGNQPQH
TRBV6-2/TRBV6-3	.	TRBJ1-2	ASSYPNFGGGGYGYT